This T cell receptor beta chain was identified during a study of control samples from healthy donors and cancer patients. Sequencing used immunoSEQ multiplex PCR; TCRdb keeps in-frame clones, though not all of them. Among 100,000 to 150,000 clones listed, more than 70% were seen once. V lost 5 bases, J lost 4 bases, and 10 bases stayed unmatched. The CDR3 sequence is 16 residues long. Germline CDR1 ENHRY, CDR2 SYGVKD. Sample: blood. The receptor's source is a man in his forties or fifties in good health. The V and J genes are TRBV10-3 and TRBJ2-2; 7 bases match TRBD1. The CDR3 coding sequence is TGTGCCATCAGTCCCCTCCGGGGACAGAGCACCGGGGAGCTGTTTTTT. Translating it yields CAISPLRGQSTGELFF.